This record concerns one T cell receptor beta chain sequence. TCRdb keeps only in-frame clones here, not all; method: immunoSEQ multiplex PCR. The data show approximately 18,000 clones, over 75% seen once. Germline V CDR1 and CDR2: LNHDA, SQIVND (reference sequence). The CDR3 contains 13 residues. With 1 base removed from V and 4 bases from J, the gap between germline ends came to 2 bases. This sample is drawn from a study of ipilimumab plus nivolumab after autologous stem cell transplantation. Study details: The DLBCL cohort had primary refractory and relapsed disease, with 18-month progression-free survival of approximately 83% and 30%.

This material consisted of PBMCs, taken in a trial of ipilimumab plus nivolumab as post-transplant consolidation. This clonotype originated in a male donor with diffuse large B-cell lymphoma. The chain is built from TRBV19 and TRBJ1-6; no clear D gene. The CDR3 DNA follows: TGTGCCAGTAGTATAGGGTATAATTCACCCCTCCACTTT. This gives the protein CASSIGYNSPLHF.